This T cell receptor (beta chain) was found in a study of T-cell memory formation after mild COVID-19. Study observations and caveats: CM and EM subsets held most contracting CD4+ clones; EMRA held CD8+ ones. Prior to infection, memory already included some responding clones, suggesting cross-reactive memory joined.

The CDR3 length is 14 residues. CDR1 SGHVS and CDR2 FQNEAQ come from the germline V gene. The J segment lost 5 bases and the V segment lost 5 bases, leaving 6 bases of the junction unmatched. In this sample, this clonotype turned up once. Its specificity is unknown. Amplification by 5'RACE using constant-segment primers produced TCR alpha and TCR beta cDNA libraries that carried sample barcodes and UMIs. TCRdb analysed the 5' RACE reads with MiXCR anew, one entry per CDR3 protein. The sample records 350,000 to 500,000 distinct CDR3 sequences, about 25% being singletons. The chain carries TRBV7-8 and TRBJ2-5; 9 bases align to TRBD2. Material: PBMCs or a T cell subset sorted from them (not recorded which). This receptor was identified in an adult woman who had mild COVID-19 (a few samples of this study predate the infection). Cell type and time point are not known. The CDR3 sequence: CASSRFSGGETQYF. The CDR3 nucleotides are TGTGCCAGCAGCAGATTTAGCGGGGGTGAGACCCAGTACTTC.